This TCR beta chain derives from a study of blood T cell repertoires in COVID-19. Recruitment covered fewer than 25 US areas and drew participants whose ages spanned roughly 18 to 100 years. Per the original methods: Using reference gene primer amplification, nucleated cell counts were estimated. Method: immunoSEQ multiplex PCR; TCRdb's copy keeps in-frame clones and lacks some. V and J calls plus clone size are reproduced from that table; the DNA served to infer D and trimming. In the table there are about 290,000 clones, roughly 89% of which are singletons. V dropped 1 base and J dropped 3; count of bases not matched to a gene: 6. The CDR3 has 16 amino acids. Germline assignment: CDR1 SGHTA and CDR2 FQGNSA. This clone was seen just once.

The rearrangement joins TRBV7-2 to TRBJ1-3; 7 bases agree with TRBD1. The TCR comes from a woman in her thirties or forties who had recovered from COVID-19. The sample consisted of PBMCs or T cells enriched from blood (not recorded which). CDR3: CASSLGEGGRGNTIYF. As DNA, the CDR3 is TGTGCCAGCAGCTTAGGAGAAGGGGGCCGTGGAAACACCATATATTTT.